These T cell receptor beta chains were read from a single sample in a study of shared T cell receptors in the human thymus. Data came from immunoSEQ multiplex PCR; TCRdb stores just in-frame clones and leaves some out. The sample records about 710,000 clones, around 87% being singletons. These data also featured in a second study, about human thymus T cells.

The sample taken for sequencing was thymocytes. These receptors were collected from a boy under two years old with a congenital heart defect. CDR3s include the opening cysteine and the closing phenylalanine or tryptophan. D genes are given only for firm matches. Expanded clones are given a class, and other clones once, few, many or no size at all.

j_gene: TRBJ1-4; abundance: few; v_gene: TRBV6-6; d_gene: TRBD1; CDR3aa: CASSSGQLATNEKLFF; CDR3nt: TGTGCCAGCAGTTCGGGACAGCTTGCAACTAATGAAAAACTGTTTTTT
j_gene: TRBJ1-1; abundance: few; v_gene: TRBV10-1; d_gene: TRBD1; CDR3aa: CASRLTLQGNREDTEAFF; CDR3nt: TGCGCCAGCAGACTTACCCTACAGGGGAATAGAGAAGACACTGAAGCTTTCTTT
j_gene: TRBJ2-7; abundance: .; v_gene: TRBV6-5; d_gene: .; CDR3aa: CASRYRQDSSYEQYF; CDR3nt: TGTGCCAGCAGATACAGACAGGACTCCTCCTACGAGCAGTACTTC
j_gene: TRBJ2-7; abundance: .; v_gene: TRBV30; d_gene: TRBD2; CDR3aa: CAWSPPVTREGFYEQYF; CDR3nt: TGTGCCTGGAGTCCGCCCGTTACGAGGGAGGGCTTCTACGAGCAGTACTTC
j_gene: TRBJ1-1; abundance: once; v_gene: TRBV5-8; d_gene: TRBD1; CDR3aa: CASSYPTGPEAFF; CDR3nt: TGTGCCAGCAGCTATCCGACAGGGCCTGAAGCTTTCTTT
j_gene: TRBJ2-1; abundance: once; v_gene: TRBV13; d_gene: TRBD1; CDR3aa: CASSWGQGAVNEQFF; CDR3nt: TGTGCCAGCAGCTGGGGACAGGGGGCCGTAAATGAGCAGTTCTTC
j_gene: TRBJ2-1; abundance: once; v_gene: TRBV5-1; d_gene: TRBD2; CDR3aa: CASSLTLAGGPNEQFF; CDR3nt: TGCGCCAGCAGCTTGACGCTAGCGGGGGGCCCCAATGAGCAGTTCTTC
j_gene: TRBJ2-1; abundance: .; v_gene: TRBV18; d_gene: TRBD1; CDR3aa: CASSSMGDRSYNEQFF; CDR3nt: TGTGCCAGCTCGTCCATGGGGGACAGGTCCTACAATGAGCAGTTCTTC
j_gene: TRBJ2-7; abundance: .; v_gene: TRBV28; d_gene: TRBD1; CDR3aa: CASSWDRGRLYEQYF; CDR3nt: TGTGCCAGCAGTTGGGACAGGGGACGCCTTTACGAGCAGTACTTC
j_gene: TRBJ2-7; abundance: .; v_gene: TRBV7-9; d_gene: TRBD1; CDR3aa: CASSTTGIDEQYF; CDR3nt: TGTGCCAGCAGCACGACAGGGATCGACGAGCAGTACTTC
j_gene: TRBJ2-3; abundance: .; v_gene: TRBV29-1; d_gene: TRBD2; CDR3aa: CSVEYLAGGPGTQYF; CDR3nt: TGCAGCGTTGAGTATTTGGCGGGAGGGCCAGGTACGCAGTATTTT
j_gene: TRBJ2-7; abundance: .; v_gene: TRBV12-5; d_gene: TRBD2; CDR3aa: CASGSRGGGEQYF; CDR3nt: TGTGCTAGTGGTAGCCGGGGGGGTGGCGAGCAGTACTTC
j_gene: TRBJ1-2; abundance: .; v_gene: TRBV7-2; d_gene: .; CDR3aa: CASSSGYHDGYTF; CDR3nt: TGTGCCAGCAGCTCAGGTTACCACGATGGCTACACCTTC
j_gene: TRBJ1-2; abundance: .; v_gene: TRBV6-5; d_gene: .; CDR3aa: CASSYMGGYGYTF; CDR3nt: TGTGCCAGCAGTTACATGGGAGGCTATGGCTACACCTTC
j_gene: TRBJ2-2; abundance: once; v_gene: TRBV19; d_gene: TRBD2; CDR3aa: CASSIVQGREARGRLFF; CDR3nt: TGTGCCAGTAGTATAGTCCAGGGGCGGGAGGCCCGTGGTCGGCTGTTTTTT
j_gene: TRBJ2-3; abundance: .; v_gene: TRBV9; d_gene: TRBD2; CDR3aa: CASSVGLAVSTDTQYF; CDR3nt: TGTGCCAGCAGCGTAGGACTAGCGGTCAGCACAGATACGCAGTATTTT
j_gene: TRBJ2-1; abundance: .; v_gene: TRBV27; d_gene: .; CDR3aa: CASSNTTSPLTYNEQFF; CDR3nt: TGTGCCAGCAGCAATACAACTAGCCCTCTGACCTACAATGAGCAGTTCTTC
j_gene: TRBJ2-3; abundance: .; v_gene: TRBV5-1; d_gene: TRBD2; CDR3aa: CASSHSGPASTDTQYF; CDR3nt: TGCGCCAGCAGCCATAGCGGGCCTGCCAGCACAGATACGCAGTATTTT
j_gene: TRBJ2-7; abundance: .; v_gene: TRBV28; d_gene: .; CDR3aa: CASSSGMGGHSYEQYF; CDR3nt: TGTGCCAGCAGTTCTGGGATGGGGGGGCACTCCTACGAGCAGTACTTC
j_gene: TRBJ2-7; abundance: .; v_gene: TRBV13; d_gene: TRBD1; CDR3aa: CASSLVGQAYEQYF; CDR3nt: TGTGCCAGCAGCTTAGTTGGACAGGCCTACGAGCAGTACTTC
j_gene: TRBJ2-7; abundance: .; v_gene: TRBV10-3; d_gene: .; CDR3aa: CAIRDHRVHEQYF; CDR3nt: TGTGCCATCAGGGACCACAGGGTCCACGAGCAGTACTTC
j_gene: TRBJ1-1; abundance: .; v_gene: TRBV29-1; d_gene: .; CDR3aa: CSAGDRLVDTEAFF; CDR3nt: TGCAGCGCCGGTGACAGGCTAGTTGACACTGAAGCTTTCTTT
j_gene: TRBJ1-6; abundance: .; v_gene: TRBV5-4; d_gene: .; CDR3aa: CASSLSGTNSSYNSPLHF; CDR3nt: TGTGCCAGCAGCTTGAGCGGGACAAATAGCTCCTATAATTCACCCCTCCACTTT
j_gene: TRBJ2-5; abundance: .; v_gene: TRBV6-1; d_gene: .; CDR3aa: CASRRARRSETQYF; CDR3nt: TGTGCCAGCAGGCGGGCTAGGCGAAGCGAGACCCAGTACTTC
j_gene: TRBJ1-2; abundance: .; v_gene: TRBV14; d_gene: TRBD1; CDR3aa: CASTGQGGGGYTF; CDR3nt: TGTGCCAGCACAGGACAGGGCGGCGGTGGCTACACCTTC
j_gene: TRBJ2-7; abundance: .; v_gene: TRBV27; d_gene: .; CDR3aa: CASSPAQGAYEQYF; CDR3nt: TGTGCCAGCAGTCCGGCCCAGGGTGCCTACGAGCAGTACTTC
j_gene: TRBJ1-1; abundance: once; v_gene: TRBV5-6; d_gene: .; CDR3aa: CASSLAGRVGALNTEAFF; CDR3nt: TGTGCCAGCAGCTTGGCCGGCAGGGTAGGGGCCTTGAACACTGAAGCTTTCTTT
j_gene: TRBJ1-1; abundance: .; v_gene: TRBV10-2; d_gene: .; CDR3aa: CASSESKRKNTEAFF; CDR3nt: TGCGCCAGCAGTGAATCGAAGAGAAAGAACACTGAAGCTTTCTTT
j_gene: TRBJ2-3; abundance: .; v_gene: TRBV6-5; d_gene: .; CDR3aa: CASSYLGDGADTQYF; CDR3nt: TGTGCCAGCAGTTACTTAGGGGATGGCGCAGATACGCAGTATTTT
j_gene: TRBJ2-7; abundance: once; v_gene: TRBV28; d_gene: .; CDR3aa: CASSSTYRDSGPSEEQYF; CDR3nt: TGTGCCAGCAGCTCCACCTACCGGGACAGCGGGCCAAGTGAAGAGCAGTACTTC
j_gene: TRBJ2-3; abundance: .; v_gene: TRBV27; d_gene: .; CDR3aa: CASMVQGVRGGDTQYF; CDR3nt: TGTGCCAGCATGGTACAGGGTGTAAGGGGTGGGGATACGCAGTATTTT
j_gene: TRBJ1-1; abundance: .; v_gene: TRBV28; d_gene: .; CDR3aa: CASSSGGTEAFF; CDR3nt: TGTGCCAGCAGTTCGGGGGGCACTGAAGCTTTCTTT
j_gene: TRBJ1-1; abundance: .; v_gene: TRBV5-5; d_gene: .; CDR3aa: CASSLITGWYTEAFF; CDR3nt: TGTGCCAGCAGCTTGATTACAGGGTGGTACACTGAAGCTTTCTTT
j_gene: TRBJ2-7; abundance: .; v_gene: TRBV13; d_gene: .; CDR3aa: CASSRPWDTIISYEQYF; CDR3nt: TGTGCCAGCAGCCGCCCATGGGACACCATTATTTCCTACGAGCAGTACTTC
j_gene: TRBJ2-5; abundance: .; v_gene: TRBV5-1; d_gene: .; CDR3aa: CASSLARPAYQPETQYF; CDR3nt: TGCGCCAGCAGCTTGGCCAGGCCAGCCTACCAGCCCGAGACCCAGTACTTC
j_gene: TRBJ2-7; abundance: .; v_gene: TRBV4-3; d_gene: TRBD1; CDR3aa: CASSQTGSQIYEQYF; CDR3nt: TGCGCCAGCAGCCAGACAGGGTCACAAATCTACGAGCAGTACTTC
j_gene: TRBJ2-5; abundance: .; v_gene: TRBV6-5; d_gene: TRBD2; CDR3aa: CASSYFRGGQETQYF; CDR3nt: TGTGCCAGCAGTTACTTCCGGGGGGGCCAAGAGACCCAGTACTTC
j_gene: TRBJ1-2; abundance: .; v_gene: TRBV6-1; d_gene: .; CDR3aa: CASSPYGYTF; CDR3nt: TGTGCCAGCTCCCCGTATGGCTACACCTTC
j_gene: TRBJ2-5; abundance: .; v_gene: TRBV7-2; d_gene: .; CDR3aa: CASTLTHPLYF; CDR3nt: TGTGCCAGCACCCTGACTCATCCCCTCTACTTC
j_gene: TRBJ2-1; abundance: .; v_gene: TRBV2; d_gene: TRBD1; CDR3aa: CASSEARTGGRLPNEQFF; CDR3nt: TGTGCCAGCAGTGAAGCAAGGACAGGGGGCAGGCTCCCCAATGAGCAGTTCTTC
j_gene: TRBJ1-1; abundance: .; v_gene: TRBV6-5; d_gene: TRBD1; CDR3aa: CASSGQANTEAFF; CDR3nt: TGTGCCAGCAGCGGACAGGCTAACACTGAAGCTTTCTTT
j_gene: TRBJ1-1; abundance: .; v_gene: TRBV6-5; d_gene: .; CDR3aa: CASRGSVGNTEAFF; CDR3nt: TGTGCCAGCAGGGGCAGTGTGGGGAACACTGAAGCTTTCTTT
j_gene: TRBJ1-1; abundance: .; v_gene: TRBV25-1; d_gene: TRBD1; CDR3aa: CASSGQTGGTEAFF; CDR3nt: TGTGCCAGCAGTGGCCAGACAGGGGGCACTGAAGCTTTCTTT
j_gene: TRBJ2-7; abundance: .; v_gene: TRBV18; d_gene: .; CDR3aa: CASSPVRGFEQYF; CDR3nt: TGTGCCAGCTCACCAGTTCGGGGTTTCGAGCAGTACTTC
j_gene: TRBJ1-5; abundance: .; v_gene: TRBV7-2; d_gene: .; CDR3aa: CASSLDWAGNNQPQHF; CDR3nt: TGTGCCAGCAGCTTAGACTGGGCAGGGAACAATCAGCCCCAGCATTTT
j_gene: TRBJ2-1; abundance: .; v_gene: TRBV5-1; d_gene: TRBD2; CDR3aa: CASRKRGDSYNEQFF; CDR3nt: TGCGCCAGCAGAAAGCGGGGGGACTCCTACAATGAGCAGTTCTTC
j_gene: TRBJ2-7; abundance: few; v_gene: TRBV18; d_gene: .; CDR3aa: CASSGDSYVQYF; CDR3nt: TGTGCCAGCTCAGGTGACAGCTACGTGCAGTACTTC
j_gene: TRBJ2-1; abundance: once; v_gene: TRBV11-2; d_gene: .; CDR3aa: CASSFSGTYNEQFF; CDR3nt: TGTGCCAGCAGCTTCTCGGGTACCTACAATGAGCAGTTCTTC
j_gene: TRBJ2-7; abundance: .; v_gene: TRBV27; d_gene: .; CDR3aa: CASSLNGRVNEQYF; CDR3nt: TGTGCCAGCAGTTTAAATGGCAGGGTGAACGAGCAGTACTTC
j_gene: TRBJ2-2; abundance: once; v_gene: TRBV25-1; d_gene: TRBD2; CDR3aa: CASSDGGSPGGELFF; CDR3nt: TGTGCCAGCAGTGATGGCGGGAGCCCGGGCGGGGAGCTGTTTTTT
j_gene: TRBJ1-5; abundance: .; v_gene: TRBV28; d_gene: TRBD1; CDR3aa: CASSFRDRGCNQPQHF; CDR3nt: TGTGCCAGCAGTTTCCGGGACAGGGGATGCAATCAGCCCCAGCATTTT
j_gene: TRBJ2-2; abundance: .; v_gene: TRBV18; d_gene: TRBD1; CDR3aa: CASSPTGTNTGELFF; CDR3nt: TGTGCCAGCTCACCGACAGGGACGAACACCGGGGAGCTGTTTTTT
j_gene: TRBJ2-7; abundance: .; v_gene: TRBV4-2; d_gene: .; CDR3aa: CASSPYKLYEQYF; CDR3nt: TGTGCCAGCAGCCCCTATAAACTTTACGAGCAGTACTTC
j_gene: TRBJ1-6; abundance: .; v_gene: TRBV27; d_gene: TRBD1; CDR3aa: CASSLTGQGPLYSPLHF; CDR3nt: TGTGCCAGCAGTTTAACGGGACAGGGACCTCTTTATTCCCCCCTCCACTTT
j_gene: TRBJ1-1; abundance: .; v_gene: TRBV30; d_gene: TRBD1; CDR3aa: CAWDRGRAAFF; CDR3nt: TGTGCCTGGGACAGGGGGAGGGCAGCTTTCTTT
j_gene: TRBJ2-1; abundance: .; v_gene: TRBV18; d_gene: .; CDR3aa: CASSPHESAGTSYNEQFF; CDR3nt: TGTGCCAGCTCACCACATGAGTCGGCGGGGACCTCCTACAATGAGCAGTTCTTC
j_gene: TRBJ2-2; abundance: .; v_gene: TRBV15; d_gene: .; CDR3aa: CATSRDSGASATNTGELFF; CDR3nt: TGTGCCACCAGCAGAGATTCCGGGGCTAGCGCAACGAACACCGGGGAGCTGTTTTTT
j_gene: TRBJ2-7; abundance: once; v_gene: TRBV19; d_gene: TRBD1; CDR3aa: CASSTGVGSHYEQYF; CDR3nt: TGTGCCAGTAGCACAGGGGTGGGGTCCCATTACGAGCAGTACTTC
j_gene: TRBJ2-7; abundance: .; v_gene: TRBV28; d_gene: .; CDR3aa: CASSLPDITYEQYF; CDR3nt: TGTGCCAGCAGTTTGCCGGACATCACCTACGAGCAGTACTTC
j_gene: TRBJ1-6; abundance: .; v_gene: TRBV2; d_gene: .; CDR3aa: CASSPTPPGATLYSPLHF; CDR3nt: TGTGCCAGCAGTCCAACCCCCCCAGGGGCGACCCTTTATTCACCCCTCCACTTT